Shown below are 18 T cell receptor beta chains from a single sample sequenced in a study of control samples from healthy donors and cancer patients. TCRdb's copy holds only in-frame clones and misses some; the assay was immunoSEQ multiplex PCR. The sample lists some 90,000 clones; approximately 91% were seen once. The sequencing input was blood. These receptor sequences come from a woman between 25 and 40 years old in good health.

The rearrangement joins TRBV11-2 to TRBJ1-5; D unresolved. Germline CDR1 is SGHAT and CDR2 is FQNNGV. This CDR3 has 15 amino acids. The V end was cut by 3 bases, the J end by 0 bases, with 9 bases between. This chain's CDR3 is CASSFGLYSNQPQHF. The CDR3 coding sequence is TGTGCCAGCAGCTTTGGACTATATAGCAATCAGCCCCAGCATTTT.

The rearrangement joins TRBV7-6 to TRBJ1-6; 8 bases fit TRBD1. Germline trimming cut 5 bases from V and 8 bases from J; bases unmatched to any gene: 11. This CDR3 contains 16 residues. Germline values: CDR1 SGHVS, CDR2 FNYEAQ. CDR3 sequence reads: CASSRSGQGAYSPLHF. The CDR3, as DNA: TGTGCCAGCAGCCGTTCTGGACAGGGTGCCTATTCACCCCTCCACTTT.

The chain has TRBV28 and TRBJ2-2, with D uncertain. The V gene's germline CDR1 is MDHEN and CDR2 SYDVKM. CDR3 length: 13 amino acids. V shed 3 bases and J shed 5 bases, with 7 bases lying between them. CDR3 in amino acids: CASSFWSTGELFF. For the CDR3, the DNA is TGTGCCAGCAGTTTTTGGAGTACCGGGGAGCTGTTTTTT.

The rearrangement links TRBV5-8 to TRBJ1-4, with D unclear. The germline V gene encodes CDR1 SGHTS and CDR2 YDEGEE. V was pared by 0 bases and J by 7 bases, with 10 bases between. There are 14 residues in the CDR3. CDR3 residues: CASSLGPGGEKLFF. The CDR3 nucleotides are TGTGCCAGCAGCTTGGGACCCGGCGGTGAAAAACTGTTTTTT.

The rearrangement links TRBV7-7 to TRBJ1-1; perhaps TRBD1 as D (5 bases). The germline gives CDR1 SSHAT, CDR2 FNYEAQ (reference sequence). V was pared by 1 base and J by 4 bases, with 7 bases between. The CDR3 length is 13 residues. The CDR3 coding sequence is TGTGCCAGCAGCTTAGAAAGGGGCACTGAAGCTTTCTTT. Its protein is CASSLERGTEAFF.

In nucleotides, the CDR3 is TGTGCCAGCAGCCTCGGGACTAGCACAGATACGCAGTATTTT. It specifies CASSLGTSTDTQYF. This rearrangement joins TRBV5-8 to TRBJ2-3, with a tentative D call TRBD2 (6 bases). The CDR3 runs 14 residues. V was clipped by 4 bases and J by 0 bases, with 9 bases between them. The germline gives CDR1 SGHTS, CDR2 YDEGEE.

This chain's CDR3 is CASSKGNQPQHF. The CDR3 bases are TGTGCCAGTAGTAAGGGGAATCAGCCCCAGCATTTT. This chain links TRBV19 with TRBJ1-5; maybe TRBD1 (5 bases). CDR3 length: 12 amino acids. CDR1 is LNHDA and CDR2 is SQIVND in the germline V gene (reference sequence). The V and J ends lost 4 bases and 4 bases respectively, with 5 bases between them.

J is TRBJ1-1 and V is TRBV19; no clear D gene. The CDR3 length is 11 residues. Germline CDR1 and CDR2: LNHDA and SQIVND (reference sequence). V was clipped by 8 bases and J by 7 bases, with 11 bases between them. The CDR3 coding sequence is TGTGCCAGTTGGTCTTTTGTTGAAGCTTTCTTT. Translated, it gives CASWSFVEAFF.

The V gene is TRBV7-9, the J gene TRBJ2-1; 8 bases align to TRBD2. Germline assignment: CDR1 SEHNR and CDR2 FQNEAQ (reference sequence). The CDR3 length is 15 residues. With 3 bases clipped from V and 8 bases from J, the junction kept 9 bases outside the gene matches. The CDR3 DNA is TGTGCCAGCAGCTTTACGACGGGGGGGCCACATGAGCAGTTCTTC. Its protein is CASSFTTGGPHEQFF.

This chain uses TRBV5-5 with TRBJ1-2; D is unclear. The germline V gene encodes CDR1 SGHKS and CDR2 YYEKEE (reference sequence). The ends were cut back, 0 bases at V and 2 bases at J, with 17 bases in the middle. CDR3 length: 17 amino acids. The CDR3 DNA is TGTGCCAGCAGCTTGGAGGTATTGCCCCGGCACAACTATGGCTACACCTTC. Translation gives CASSLEVLPRHNYGYTF. The whole variable domain, filled in from reference TRBV5-5 and TRBJ1-2, reads DAGVTQSPTHLIKTRGQQVTLRCSPISGHKSVSWYQQVLGQGPQFIFQYYEKEERGRGNFPDRFSARQFPNYSSELNVNALLLGDSALYLCASSLEVLPRHNYGYTFGSGTRLTVV.

The chain couples TRBV9 to TRBJ2-7, with unresolved D. V lost 3 bases, J lost 0 bases, and 7 bases lay in between. The CDR3 consists of 13 residues. The germline V gene encodes CDR1 SGDLS and CDR2 YYNGEE. CDR3 protein: CASSGPSSYEQYF. The DNA for the CDR3 is TGTGCCAGCAGCGGGCCTAGCTCCTACGAGCAGTACTTC.

The sample holds a few counts of this clone. This chain joins TRBV30 and TRBJ1-2; D is unclear. The CDR3 length is 12 residues. V lost 3 bases to trimming and J lost 8 bases, with 13 bases between them. From germline, CDR1 is GTSNPN and CDR2 SVGIG (reference sequence). The CDR3 DNA follows: TGTGCCTGGAGCGGAGGGTTAGGGGGCTACACCTTC. Protein sequence: CAWSGGLGGYTF.

The chain employs TRBV6-5 and TRBJ2-7; D is ambiguous. Germline V gene data show CDR1 as MNHEY and CDR2 as SVGAGI. Trimming left V 7 bases short and J 5 bases short, with 15 bases between. The CDR3 extends over 13 amino acids. CDR3 sequence (DNA): TGTGCCAGCACCGGAAATGGGGTTCACGAGCAGTACTTC. This sequence encodes CASTGNGVHEQYF.

V gene TRBV19 combines with J gene TRBJ2-2, with D possibly being TRBD2 (6 bases). The CDR3 is made up of 14 amino acids. Deletions cut 6 bases from V and 4 bases from J, with 12 bases between. CDR1 LNHDA and CDR2 SQIVND come from the germline V gene (reference sequence). The CDR3 nucleotides read TGTGCCAGTAGCCCGGGACTCCTCACCGGGGAGCTGTTTTTT. It translates to CASSPGLLTGELFF.

This chain connects TRBV10-1 to TRBJ1-4; 8 nucleotides align to TRBD1. CDR3 length: 15 residues. CDR1 is WNHNN, CDR2 SYGVQD, per germline (reference sequence). The trim removed 4 bases at V and 4 bases at J, leaving 5 bases unmatched. The CDR3 region has the DNA TGCGCCAGCAGTGCAGGGGGCACGGGTAATGAAAAACTGTTTTTT. This encodes CASSAGGTGNEKLFF.

V and J are TRBV4-2 and TRBJ2-7; 8 positions agree with TRBD2. The CDR3 runs to 16 residues. The V gene end was trimmed by 0 bases and the J gene end by 0 bases; junction bases not matched to a gene: 4. Looked up from germline, CDR1 is LGHNA and CDR2 is YNFKEQ. The CDR3 nucleotides read TGTGCCAGCAGCCAAGACCGGACTAGCCCCTCCTACGAGCAGTACTTC. Amino acid sequence: CASSQDRTSPSYEQYF.

Details on this clone: Other DNA sequences within the sample encode an identical CDR3. The chain couples TRBV24-1 to TRBJ2-2, with D perhaps TRBD1 (5 bases). CDR3 length: 19 residues. Per the germline V gene, CDR1 is KGHDR and CDR2 is SFDVKD. Trimming removed 3 bases from V and 0 bases from J, with 19 bases in between. The CDR3 here is CATSDLAASRGTNTGELFF. The CDR3 DNA is TGTGCCACCAGTGATCTGGCCGCCTCTAGGGGTACGAACACCGGGGAGCTGTTTTTT.

The chain has TRBV18 and TRBJ2-7, with 7 bases aligning to TRBD1. Germline CDR1 and CDR2: KGHSH and LQKENI. The CDR3 loop spans 15 amino acids. Trimming took 3 bases from V and 3 from J; bases not matched to a gene: 8. The CDR3 protein is CASSPTTGWGYEQYF. CDR3 coding DNA: TGTGCCAGCTCACCCACGACAGGGTGGGGCTACGAGCAGTACTTC.